The 9 T cell receptor beta chains reported below all come from one sample, sequenced in a study of blood T cell repertoires in COVID-19. The method was immunoSEQ multiplex PCR; TCRdb's version includes in-frame clones alone and lacks a portion of them. The sample contains over 150,000 clones, over 80% of which appear only once. Sequencing was performed on peripheral blood. The receptors stem from a woman in her seventies with COVID-19, enrolled during active disease.

The chain joins TRBV9 to TRBJ2-1, with 8 bases matching TRBD1. Germline V gene lookup returns CDR1 SGDLS and CDR2 YYNGEE. This CDR3 is 16 amino acids long. J was trimmed by 6 bases and V by 4 bases; bases with no gene match: 12. CDR3 nucleotide sequence: TGTGCCAGCAGCTCCCCCCGAGGACAGGGTTCCAATGAGCAGTTCTTC. Its protein product is CASSSPRGQGSNEQFF.

J is TRBJ2-1 and V is TRBV5-1; a possible D gene is TRBD1 (5 bases). Per the germline V gene, CDR1 is SGHRS and CDR2 is YFSETQ. The CDR3 has 16 amino acids. Trimming removed 1 base at V and 4 bases at J, with 15 bases between. The CDR3 DNA is TGCGCCAGCAGCTTGACCCAAGTAAGGGGTTACAATGAGCAGTTCTTC. Protein sequence: CASSLTQVRGYNEQFF.

The V call is TRBV3-1 (or the pseudogene TRBV3-2), the J call TRBJ1-4, with TRBD1 identical over 11 bases. The DNA end lines up better with TRBJ2-2; the J call may be wrong. CDR3 size: 14 residues. Germline V lookup: CDR1 LGHDT, CDR2 YNNKEL (reference sequence). The CDR3 sequence: CASSLDRGRMELFF. CDR3 in DNA: TGTGCCAGCAGCCTGGACAGGGGGCGTATGGAGCTGTTTTTT.

This clone was observed a few times. J is TRBJ2-6 and V is TRBV18, with D possibly matching TRBD1 (5 bases). Germline lookup yields CDR1 KGHSH and CDR2 LQKENI. V dropped 3 bases and J dropped 3 bases, with 15 bases sitting between them. This CDR3 contains 17 residues. Written as DNA, the CDR3 is TGTGCCAGCTCACCCCAGGGCGAAGGTATTGGGGCCAACGTCCTGACTTTC. Translating gives CASSPQGEGIGANVLTF.

V is TRBV15 and J is TRBJ2-7; D may be TRBD1 (6 bases). CDR3 length: 15 residues. The germline V and J ends were trimmed by 0 bases and 2 bases, with 11 bases remaining between them. Germline V gene lookup returns CDR1 LNHNV and CDR2 YYDKDF (reference sequence). CDR3 sequence (DNA): TGTGCCACCAGCAGAGAAAGAGGACAGACCTACGAGCAGTACTTC. The encoded protein is CATSRERGQTYEQYF.

The V and J genes are TRBV27 and TRBJ1-6; D uncertain. The CDR3 extends over 16 amino acids. Germline CDR1 MNHEY, CDR2 SMNVEV (reference sequence). V dropped 6 bases and J dropped 0 bases, with 12 bases sitting between them. The DNA for the CDR3 is TGTGCCAGCAGGGAGACTCGGAGCTCCTATAATTCACCCCTCCACTTT. Its translation is CASRETRSSYNSPLHF.

This clone was seen more than once but under ten times. V and J are TRBV7-2 and TRBJ1-1, with 7 bases fitting TRBD1. CDR1 is SGHTA, CDR2 FQGNSA, per germline. With 5 bases clipped from V and 6 bases from J, the junction kept 9 bases outside the gene matches. The length of the CDR3 is 14 residues. CDR3 sequence: CASSPNRGKAEAFF. The CDR3 DNA follows: TGTGCCAGCAGCCCCAACAGGGGTAAGGCTGAAGCTTTCTTT.

This chain joins TRBV5-1 and TRBJ2-7, with D maybe TRBD2 (6 bases). The CDR3 is 14 amino acids. The germline V gene has CDR1 SGHRS and CDR2 YFSETQ. V was clipped by 0 bases and J by 6 bases, with 13 bases between them. The CDR3 spells CASSLAGRGTEQYF. As DNA, the CDR3 is TGCGCCAGCAGCTTGGCGGGTCGGGGGACCGAGCAGTACTTC.

V is TRBV7-2 and J is TRBJ2-7; 10 bases are shared with TRBD1. The CDR3 length is 15 residues. The trim removed 3 bases at V and 2 bases at J, leaving 4 bases unmatched. Germline V lookup: CDR1 SGHTA, CDR2 FQGNSA. This CDR3 is CASSFSGTGAYEQYF. The DNA for the CDR3 is TGTGCCAGCAGCTTTTCCGGGACAGGGGCCTACGAGCAGTACTTC. Full variable domain (outside the CDR3, taken from reference TRBV7-2 and TRBJ2-7): GAGVSQSPSNKVTEKGKDVELRCDPISGHTALYWYRQSLGQGLEFLIYFQGNSAPDKSGLPSDRFSAERTGGSVSTLTIQRTQQEDSAVYLCASSFSGTGAYEQYFGPGTRLTVT.